These 7 T cell receptor beta chains were sequenced from one sample in a study of T cells in Graves' hyperthyroidism and ophthalmopathy. Regions amplified from RNA transcripts were the TCR beta CDR3 regions. In the first-round RT-PCR of the TCR CDR3, the HTBI primer set was used. TCRdb reprocessed the multiplex PCR reads with MiXCR, giving one entry per CDR3 protein. The sample lists 500,000 to 550,000 distinct CDR3 sequences, 20% to 25% occurring once. The sample comprised blood. The receptors shown here come from a man younger than 30 with Graves' hyperthyroidism.

The V gene is TRBV10-3, the J gene TRBJ2-6, with D hard to call. Trimming pared 0 bases from V and 0 bases from J, leaving 9 bases between. Germline V lookup: CDR1 ENHRY, CDR2 SYGVKD. The CDR3 spans 17 residues. In DNA form, the CDR3 reads TGTGCCATCAGTGAGTCTCCCCCGGGCTCTGGGGCCAACGTCCTGACTTTC. It yields the protein CAISESPPGSGANVLTF.

This clonotype was recorded at least ten times. The chain couples TRBV28 to TRBJ1-5; perhaps TRBD1 as D (5 bases). The CDR3 runs to 16 residues. Trimming took 1 base from V and 5 from J, leaving 15 bases between them. Germline V gives CDR1 MDHEN, CDR2 SYDVKM. CDR3 protein: CASSLYGGNHDQPQHF. As DNA, the CDR3 is TGTGCCAGCAGTTTATATGGGGGGAATCACGATCAGCCCCAGCATTTT. The full variable domain, with the rest looked up from reference TRBV28 and TRBJ1-5, is DVKVTQSSRYLVKRTGEKVFLECVQDMDHENMFWYRQDPGLGLRLIYFSYDVKMKEKGDIPEGYSVSREKKERFSLILESASTNQTSMYLCASSLYGGNHDQPQHFGDGTRLSIL.

The table lists this clonotype with many counts. The V gene is TRBV5-1, the J gene TRBJ1-1; D remains unclear. Germline CDR1 is SGHRS and CDR2 is YFSETQ. With 4 bases removed from V and 1 base from J, the gap between germline ends came to 11 bases. The CDR3 length is 14 residues. The CDR3 sequence is CASSPVVGNTEAFF. CDR3 DNA sequence: TGCGCCAGCAGCCCCGTGGTCGGGAACACTGAAGCTTTCTTT. Combining the CDR3 with reference TRBV5-1 and TRBJ1-1 gives the whole variable domain KAGVTQTPRYLIKTRGQQVTLSCSPISGHRSVSWYQQTPGQGLQFLFEYFSETQRNKGNFPGRFSGRQFSNSRSEMNVSTLELGDSALYLCASSPVVGNTEAFFGQGTRLTVV.

This clonotype has a handful of counts. The chain employs TRBV10-3 and TRBJ1-3, with 7 bases that match TRBD1. This CDR3 is built from 18 residues. Germline loops: CDR1 ENHRY, CDR2 SYGVKD. The V segment lost 5 bases and the J segment 3 bases; nucleotides outside the gene matches: 16. Here the CDR3 reads CAISKIGTELNFGNTIYF. The CDR3 DNA sequence: TGTGCCATCAGTAAGATCGGGACAGAATTAAATTTTGGAAACACCATATATTTT.

This clonotype came up many times. The rearrangement uses TRBV13 and TRBJ2-7; 12 bases are shared with TRBD2. This CDR3 is built from 14 residues. Losses at the gene ends were 5 bases for V and 7 bases for J; bases not matched to a gene: 6. The germline V gene encodes CDR1 PRHDT and CDR2 FYEKMQ (reference sequence). The DNA for the CDR3 is TGTGCCAGCAGCCCTAGCGGGGGGGCGGGTGAGCAGTACTTC. Translating it yields CASSPSGGAGEQYF.

The chain carries TRBV6-5 and TRBJ2-5, with unresolved D. Germline values: CDR1 MNHEY, CDR2 SVGAGI. Trimming took 0 bases from V and 3 from J, leaving 14 bases between them. There are 16 residues in the CDR3. CDR3 loop: CASSYSSRQPKETQYF. CDR3 nucleotides: TGTGCCAGCAGTTACTCGTCCCGGCAGCCAAAAGAGACCCAGTACTTC.

The chain carries TRBV4-1 and TRBJ2-7, with 7 bases that match TRBD2. There are 15 residues in the CDR3. The germline V gene encodes CDR1 MGHRA and CDR2 YSYEKL. The V segment lost 4 bases and the J segment 0 bases; nucleotides outside the gene matches: 6. In DNA form, the CDR3 reads TGCGCCAGCAGCCCCATGGGGGGGGGCTCCTACGAGCAGTACTTC. This encodes CASSPMGGGSYEQYF.